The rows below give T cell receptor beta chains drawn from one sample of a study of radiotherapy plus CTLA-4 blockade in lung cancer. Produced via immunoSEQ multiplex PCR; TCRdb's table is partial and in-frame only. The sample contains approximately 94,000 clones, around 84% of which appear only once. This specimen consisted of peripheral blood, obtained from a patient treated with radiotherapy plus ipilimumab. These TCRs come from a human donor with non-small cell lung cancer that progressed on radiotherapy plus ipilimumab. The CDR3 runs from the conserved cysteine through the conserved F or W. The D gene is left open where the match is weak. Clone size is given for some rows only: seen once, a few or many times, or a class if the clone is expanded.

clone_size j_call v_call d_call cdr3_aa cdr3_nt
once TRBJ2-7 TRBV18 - CASSPGPGVSSYEQYF TGTGCCAGCTCACCCGGACCGGGGGTGAGCTCCTACGAGCAGTACTTC
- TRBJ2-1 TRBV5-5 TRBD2 CASSIRTSGRLNEQFF TGTGCCAGCAGCATCCGGACTAGCGGGAGGCTCAATGAGCAGTTCTTC
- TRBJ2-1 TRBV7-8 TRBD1 CASSRDRGLDNEQFF TGTGCCAGCAGCAGAGACAGGGGGCTCGACAATGAGCAGTTCTTC
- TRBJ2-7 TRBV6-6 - CATARAYEQYF TGTGCCACCGCCAGGGCCTACGAGCAGTACTTC
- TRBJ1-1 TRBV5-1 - CASSLAGGLMNTEAFF TGCGCCAGCAGCTTGGCCGGGGGGCTTATGAACACTGAAGCTTTCTTT
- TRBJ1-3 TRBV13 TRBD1 CASSSAGTAGNTIYF TGTGCCAGCAGCTCGGCCGGGACAGCTGGAAACACCATATATTTT
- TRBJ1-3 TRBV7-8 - CASSLRGQIRGNTIYF TGTGCCAGCAGCCTGAGGGGTCAGATAAGAGGAAACACCATATATTTT
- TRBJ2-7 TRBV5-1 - CASSLVGRSYEQYF TGCGCCAGCAGCTTGGTGGGCAGGTCCTACGAGCAGTACTTC
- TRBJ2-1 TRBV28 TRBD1 CASGGMWDRANEQFF TGTGCCAGCGGAGGGATGTGGGACAGGGCCAATGAGCAGTTCTTC
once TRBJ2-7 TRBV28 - CASRTQDTLTYEQYF TGTGCCAGCAGGACCCAGGACACCCTAACCTACGAGCAGTACTTC
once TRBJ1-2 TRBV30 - CAWSRGGYGYTF TGTGCCTGGAGCAGGGGCGGCTATGGCTACACCTTC
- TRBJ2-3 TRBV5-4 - CASSLAWGTDTQYF TGTGCCAGCAGCTTGGCCTGGGGCACAGATACGCAGTATTTT
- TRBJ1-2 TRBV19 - CASGANYGYTF TGTGCCAGCGGAGCTAACTATGGCTACACCTTC
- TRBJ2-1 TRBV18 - CASSRLPLPREQFF TGTGCCAGCTCACGCCTACCCCTCCCGCGGGAGCAGTTCTTC
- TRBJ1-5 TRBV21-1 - CASSKVQGRGLSTQPQHF TGTGCCAGCAGCAAAGTTCAGGGTAGGGGATTAAGTACTCAGCCCCAGCATTTT
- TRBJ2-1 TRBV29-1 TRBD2 CSVASSGNRDEQFF TGCAGCGTTGCCTCTAGCGGGAATCGGGATGAGCAGTTCTTC
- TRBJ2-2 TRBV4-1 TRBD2 CASSRTSGSTGELFF TGCGCCAGCAGCAGGACTAGCGGGAGCACCGGGGAGCTGTTTTTT
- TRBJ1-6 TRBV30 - CAWRQSTPLHF TGTGCCTGGAGGCAGTCTACACCCCTCCACTTT
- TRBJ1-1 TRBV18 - CASSPSKMNTEAFF TGTGCCAGCTCACCATCGAAAATGAACACTGAAGCTTTCTTT
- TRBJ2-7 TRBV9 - CASSLGTQSSYEQYF TGTGCCAGCAGCCTCGGGACGCAGAGCTCCTACGAGCAGTACTTC
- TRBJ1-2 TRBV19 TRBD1 CASSIGSRGTGGYTF TGTGCCAGTAGTATAGGAAGCCGAGGGACAGGCGGCTACACCTTC
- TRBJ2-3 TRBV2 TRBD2 CASSEEASGITDTQYF TGTGCCAGCAGTGAAGAAGCTAGCGGGATCACAGATACGCAGTATTTT
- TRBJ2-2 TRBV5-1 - CASSETTGNTGELFF TGCGCCAGCAGCGAAACGACAGGGAACACCGGGGAGCTGTTTTTT
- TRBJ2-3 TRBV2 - CASLITGSTDTQYF TGTGCCAGCTTGATCACAGGGAGCACAGATACGCAGTATTTT
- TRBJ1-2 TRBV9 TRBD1 CASSVGGGSGYTF TGTGCCAGCAGCGTAGGAGGGGGCAGTGGCTACACCTTC
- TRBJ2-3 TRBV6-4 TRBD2 CASSDSPSGSADTQYF TGTGCCAGCAGTGACTCGCCTAGCGGGAGCGCAGATACGCAGTATTTT
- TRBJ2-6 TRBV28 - CASTGTPSGANVLTF TGTGCCAGCACCGGGACACCCTCTGGGGCCAACGTCCTGACTTTC
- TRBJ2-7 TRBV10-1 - CASSKQGSYEQYF TGCGCCAGCAGTAAACAGGGTTCCTACGAGCAGTACTTC
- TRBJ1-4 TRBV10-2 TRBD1 CASSEYPPGTGGTNEKLFF TGCGCCAGCAGTGAGTACCCCCCCGGGACAGGGGGCACTAATGAAAAACTGTTTTTT
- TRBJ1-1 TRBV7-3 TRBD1 CASSLDRVRYTEAFF TGTGCCAGCAGCCTGGACAGGGTCCGGTACACTGAAGCTTTCTTT
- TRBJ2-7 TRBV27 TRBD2 CASRTAGGEGAEQYF TGTGCCAGCAGGACGGCCGGGGGGGAGGGCGCCGAGCAGTACTTC
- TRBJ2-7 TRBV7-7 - CASSLARRGRGPYEQYF TGTGCTAGCAGCTTAGCGCGGCGAGGCAGGGGCCCCTACGAGCAGTACTTC
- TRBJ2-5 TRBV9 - CASSVDGRWTPQETQYF TGTGCCAGCAGCGTAGATGGGAGGTGGACACCACAAGAGACCCAGTACTTC
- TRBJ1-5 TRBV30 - CAWAGAEPFGPQHF TGTGCCTGGGCCGGGGCGGAGCCGTTTGGGCCCCAGCATTTT